This is a list of T cell receptor beta chains from one sample in a study of regulatory T cells in long-lasting Graves disease. One entry per CDR3 protein results from TCRdb running MiXCR on the multiplex PCR reads. This sample yields over 350,000 distinct CDR3 sequences, of which roughly 15% are seen a single time; 17% belongs to the top ten. The sample was also linked to a second study, of T cells in Graves' hyperthyroidism and ophthalmopathy.

Sequenced here: peripheral blood mononuclear cells (PBMCs), sampled at new diagnosis, from a patient treated with antithyroid drugs. These receptors were taken from a woman between 45 and 65 years old with Graves disease. The conserved cysteine and the conserved F or W are not part of the CDR3 here.

j_call v_call cdr3_aa
TRBJ2-7 TRBV3-1 ASSQDTGFLTYEQY
TRBJ2-5 TRBV14 ASSQLGQEETQY
TRBJ2-7 TRBV19 ASSIDLTAAYEQY
TRBJ2-3 TRBV28 ASTEVEFPQY
TRBJ2-1 TRBV9 ASSPQGVWNEQF
TRBJ1-5 TRBV19 ASTDRSGYSNQPQH
TRBJ2-5 TRBV5-1 ASSTGTGGRETQY
TRBJ2-3 TRBV24-1 ATSDGGVADTQY
TRBJ2-5 TRBV10-2 ASDGTSGISGETQY
TRBJ2-2 TRBV5-1 ASRFGGIDTGELF
TRBJ1-4 TRBV13 ASSSFDRGKLNEKLF
TRBJ2-1 TRBV5-1 ASSLGLAGGLGNEQF
TRBJ1-1 TRBV28 ASSLRPRDLNTEAF
TRBJ2-1 TRBV29-1 SVTGTSGNNEQF
TRBJ2-1 TRBV2 ASSPGLVGSYNEQF
TRBJ1-1 TRBV20-1 SASDGQHGV
TRBJ1-2 TRBV27 ASSPIGGQGFDGYT
TRBJ2-4 TRBV6-2/TRBV6-3 ASRRGLATENIQY
TRBJ2-5 TRBV19 ASSTTGRGETQY
TRBJ1-2 TRBV5-8 ASSPGLAYGYT
TRBJ2-2 TRBV11-3 ASSFGGTTGELF
TRBJ2-7 TRBV11-2 ASSLGDRWRDEQY
TRBJ2-5 TRBV13 ASSSRLAGRGETQY